Shown below are 31 T cell receptor beta chains from a single sample sequenced in a study of T cell responses to AZD1222 COVID-19 vaccine. TCRdb's copy holds only in-frame clones and misses some; the assay was immunoSEQ multiplex PCR. Of roughly 130,000 clones listed, roughly 93% are singletons. The input for sequencing was peripheral blood, taken on day 0 of AZD1222 vaccination. These receptors all come from an adult in good health.

This clone has only a few counts. V is TRBV2 and J is TRBJ1-1, with TRBD1 identical over 8 bases. The CDR3 sequence is 14 residues long. Germline CDR1 SNHLY, CDR2 FYNNEI. V was clipped by 3 bases and J by 4 bases; unmatched bases: 4. The CDR3 reads CASSDRTGSTEAFF. CDR3 coding DNA: TGTGCCAGCAGTGACCGGACAGGGAGCACTGAAGCTTTCTTT.

This chain connects TRBV9 to TRBJ1-2; no clear D. Trimming removed 3 bases from V and 6 bases from J, with 18 bases in between. The CDR3 consists of 15 residues. Looked up from germline, CDR1 is SGDLS and CDR2 is YYNGEE. This CDR3 is CASSGVAANIHGYTF. CDR3 nucleotides: TGTGCCAGCAGCGGAGTGGCGGCCAACATACATGGCTACACCTTC.

This rearrangement joins TRBV7-8 to TRBJ2-7; 12 nucleotides match TRBD2. J gave up 0 bases and V 1 base, and 4 bases lay outside the gene matches. Germline V CDR1 and CDR2: SGHVS, FQNEAQ. CDR3 size: 17 residues. CDR3: CASSLGGLAGTSYEQYV. CDR3 DNA sequence: TGTGCCAGCAGCTTAGGAGGACTAGCGGGAACCTCCTACGAGCAGTACGTC.

CDR3 sequence (DNA): TGTGCCAGCAGCCACAGACAGGACCTCACTGAAGCTTTCTTT. It specifies CASSHRQDLTEAFF. The chain links TRBV7-8 to TRBJ1-1; tentatively, D is TRBD1 (6 bases). The germline CDR1 and CDR2 sequences are SGHVS and FQNEAQ. CDR3 length: 14 residues. V was cut by 5 bases and J by 4 bases, with 14 bases left in between.

The rearrangement links TRBV6-5 to TRBJ2-5; possibly TRBD2 for D (7 bases). Germline CDR1 and CDR2: MNHEY and SVGAGI. With 7 bases removed from V and 5 bases from J, the gap between germline ends came to 20 bases. This CDR3 is built from 15 residues. The CDR3 is CASKLMRGLGETQYF. In DNA, the CDR3 is TGTGCCAGCAAGCTCATGCGGGGGCTGGGGGAGACCCAGTACTTC.

The CDR3 reads CASSPTGSYGYTF. CDR3 nucleotide sequence: TGTGCCAGCAGTCCCACAGGAAGCTATGGCTACACCTTC. This chain joins TRBV12-3 or TRBV12-4 and TRBJ1-2; possibly TRBD1 for D (5 bases). This CDR3 spans 13 amino acids. V gave up 5 bases and J gave up 4 bases, with 11 bases separating them.

The chain couples TRBV12-3 or TRBV12-4 to TRBJ1-2, with TRBD1 matching over 7 bases. Unmatched junction bases numbered 7, after V lost 4 bases and J lost 8 bases. This CDR3 comprises 13 residues. DNA of the CDR3: TGTGCCAGCAGTTCTCGACAGGGCGGCGGCTACACCTTC. This sequence encodes CASSSRQGGGYTF.

This clone was detected only a few times. The rearrangement uses TRBV4-1 and TRBJ2-7; D is unresolved. The CDR3 loop spans 15 amino acids. Between the trimmed V and J ends, which lost 0 bases and 5 bases, there was a span of 14 bases. CDR1 is MGHRA and CDR2 is YSYEKL in the germline V gene. This CDR3 reads CASSQEPSLGNEQYF. The CDR3, as DNA: TGCGCCAGCAGCCAAGAACCCTCGCTCGGCAACGAGCAGTACTTC.

This sequence joins TRBV24-1 and TRBJ2-3; unclear D gene. This CDR3 is built from 13 residues. The V end lost 3 bases, the J end lost 6 bases, and 9 bases lay between the germline ends. Per germline, CDR1 KGHDR and CDR2 SFDVKD. Here the CDR3 DNA reads TGTGCCACCAGTGATCCCGTCCCGGATACGCAGTATTTT. Protein: CATSDPVPDTQYF.

For this clone: Other DNA sequences in the same sample also yield this CDR3. This chain uses TRBV6-5 with TRBJ2-3; D could derive from TRBD1 or TRBD2 (5 bases each). The V end lost 0 bases, the J end lost 4 bases, and 5 bases lay between the germline ends. The CDR3 is made up of 13 amino acids. Germline CDR1 MNHEY, CDR2 SVGAGI. CDR3 bases: TGTGCCAGCAGTTACTCGGGGGCAGATACGCAGTATTTT. Protein sequence: CASSYSGADTQYF.

This sequence joins TRBV6-2 or TRBV6-3 and TRBJ1-1; no clear D. There are 13 residues in the CDR3. Deletions cut 7 bases from V and 3 bases from J, with 12 bases between. Germline V gives CDR1 MNHEY, CDR2 SVGEGT. Here the CDR3 reads CASIPTLDTEAFF. The CDR3 DNA is TGTGCCAGCATCCCGACCCTTGACACTGAAGCTTTCTTT.

V is TRBV5-1 and J is TRBJ1-1; no definite D call. Germline loops: CDR1 SGHRS, CDR2 YFSETQ. V lost 2 bases and J lost 3, with 11 bases in between. The CDR3 sequence is 14 residues long. In nucleotides, the CDR3 is TGCGCCAGCAGCTTACTACAGCGGGACACTGAAGCTTTCTTT. Protein sequence: CASSLLQRDTEAFF.

This chain connects TRBV24-1 to TRBJ2-4; 7 positions agree with TRBD1. This CDR3 is built from 13 residues. Germline V gene lookup returns CDR1 KGHDR and CDR2 SFDVKD. Trimming removed 3 bases from V and 13 bases from J; junction bases left unmatched: 8. The CDR3 DNA follows: TGTGCCACCAGTGATCCTACAGGGGCCAGCCAGTACTTC. This translates into CATSDPTGASQYF.

J is TRBJ1-6 and V is TRBV4-1; D is unclear. The CDR3 totals 18 residues. Trimming removed 0 bases from V and 0 bases from J, with 12 bases in between. Germline-derived CDR1 and CDR2 are MGHRA and YSYEKL. CDR3 in amino acids: CASSQDRPESSYNSPLHF. In nucleotides, the CDR3 is TGCGCCAGCAGCCAAGATAGACCGGAGAGCTCCTATAATTCACCCCTCCACTTT.

This clone was detected only once. The chain employs TRBV7-9 and TRBJ1-2, with D unresolved. V was trimmed by 2 bases and J by 3 bases, leaving 10 bases between them. The CDR3 consists of 14 residues. The germline V gene has CDR1 SEHNR and CDR2 FQNEAQ (reference sequence). The CDR3 spells CASSLQGQDYGYTF. The CDR3 DNA sequence: TGTGCCAGCAGCTTACAAGGCCAGGACTATGGCTACACCTTC.

The gene calls are TRBV3-1 (or the pseudogene TRBV3-2) and TRBJ2-7; 8 nucleotides match TRBD1. The V segment lost 0 bases and the J segment 7 bases; nucleotides outside the gene matches: 8. Germline V gene lookup returns CDR1 LGHDT and CDR2 YNNKEL (reference sequence). This CDR3 is built from 15 residues. The CDR3 nucleotides are TGTGCCAGCAGCCAAGATCGCAGGGGGCTAGGGGAGCAGTACTTC. Translating gives CASSQDRRGLGEQYF.

This chain joins TRBV6-6 and TRBJ1-6, with D hard to call. CDR3 length: 15 residues. CDR1 is MNHNY, CDR2 SVGAGI, per germline (reference sequence). Trimming removed 0 bases from V and 7 bases from J, with 10 bases in between. CDR3 in amino acids: CASSYSMEENSPLHF. The CDR3 DNA reads TGTGCCAGCAGTTACTCGATGGAGGAAAATTCACCCCTCCACTTT.

The sample holds one count of this clone. This CDR3 is CASSMASGGLLGETQYF. The CDR3 bases are TGTGCCAGTAGTATGGCTAGCGGGGGTCTTCTGGGTGAGACCCAGTACTTC. The rearrangement links TRBV19 to TRBJ2-5, with 10 bases that match TRBD2. The CDR3 contains 17 residues. The junction had 12 bases not matched to a gene; V was cut back by 3 bases and J by 5 bases. Germline V gives CDR1 LNHDA, CDR2 SQIVND (reference sequence).

CDR3 DNA: TGTGCCAGCGGGAGACAGAAGAACTATGGCTACACCTTC. Translating it yields CASGRQKNYGYTF. This chain joins TRBV6-5 and TRBJ1-2; a weak D match, TRBD1 (5 bases). CDR1 is MNHEY and CDR2 is SVGAGI in the germline V gene. The CDR3 is 13 amino acids. V lost 8 bases and J lost 2, with 12 bases in between.

This sequence joins TRBV7-2 and TRBJ2-1, with 9 bases lining up with TRBD1. Trimming removed 5 bases from V and 10 bases from J; junction bases left unmatched: 12. The germline V gene encodes CDR1 SGHTA and CDR2 FQGNSA. This CDR3 is built from 15 residues. The CDR3 sequence: CASSPGTGTIWEQFF. The DNA of the CDR3 is TGTGCCAGCAGCCCCGGGACAGGGACAATATGGGAGCAGTTCTTC.

This rearrangement joins TRBV18 to TRBJ2-7; no reliable D call. The CDR3 extends over 16 amino acids. Germline V gene data show CDR1 as KGHSH and CDR2 as LQKENI. With 3 bases removed from V and 2 bases from J, the gap between germline ends came to 17 bases. The CDR3 region is CASSPSVANAPYEQYF. CDR3 nucleotides: TGTGCCAGCTCACCCTCTGTGGCGAATGCCCCCTACGAGCAGTACTTC. The whole variable domain, remainder taken from reference TRBV18 and TRBJ2-7, is NAGVMQNPRHLVRRRGQEARLRCSPMKGHSHVYWYRQLPEEGLKFMVYLQKENIIDESGMPKERFSAEFPKEGPSILRIQQVVRGDSAAYFCASSPSVANAPYEQYFGPGTRLTVT.

V gene TRBV4-1 combines with J gene TRBJ1-6; D is uncertain. This CDR3 spans 13 amino acids. The ends were cut back, 3 bases at V and 8 bases at J, with 8 bases in the middle. Germline assignment: CDR1 MGHRA and CDR2 YSYEKL. The CDR3 DNA reads as TGCGCCAGCAGCCAGAACGAGTATTCACCCCTCCACTTT. This sequence encodes CASSQNEYSPLHF.

The V call is TRBV7-8, the J call TRBJ1-5; perhaps TRBD1 as D (5 bases). The germline V gene has CDR1 SGHVS and CDR2 FQNEAQ. The CDR3 runs 17 residues. With 3 bases removed from V and 0 bases from J, the gap between germline ends came to 15 bases. Written as DNA, the CDR3 is TGTGCCAGCAGCTTTTTCCTGGGGGTAAATAGCAATCAGCCCCAGCATTTT. Residues: CASSFFLGVNSNQPQHF.

This chain joins TRBV5-4 and TRBJ2-7; D remains unclear. Trimming took 2 bases from V and 0 from J, leaving 9 bases between them. The V gene's germline CDR1 is SGHNT and CDR2 YYREEE (reference sequence). The CDR3 length is 14 residues. CDR3 sequence (DNA): TGTGCCAGCAGCTTTTCTGCCAGCTCCTACGAGCAGTACTTC. Translated, it gives CASSFSASSYEQYF.

In nucleotides, the CDR3 is TGTGCCAGCAGTTACTCGATGCTGGGTCCGGGGTCTGAAGCTTTCTTT. It translates to CASSYSMLGPGSEAFF. The chain employs TRBV6-5 and TRBJ1-1, with no clear D. V lost 0 bases and J 6 bases, leaving 17 bases between the germline ends. The CDR3 runs 16 residues. CDR1 and CDR2 from the germline V gene are MNHEY and SVGAGI.

V usage is TRBV3-1 (or the pseudogene TRBV3-2) and J usage is TRBJ2-3; D remains unclear. The CDR3 contains 15 residues. Germline CDR1 LGHDT, CDR2 YNNKEL (reference sequence). V gave up 4 bases and J gave up 0 bases, with 11 bases separating them. CDR3 DNA: TGTGCCAGCAGCCCCCGGACCTCCAGCACAGATACGCAGTATTTT. It codes for CASSPRTSSTDTQYF.

The rearrangement uses TRBV6-6 and TRBJ2-2; no firm D call. This CDR3 contains 10 residues. V shed 10 bases and J shed 7 bases, with 7 bases lying between them. In germline, CDR1 is MNHNY, CDR2 SVGAGI (reference sequence). Here the CDR3 reads CATYGGELFF. The CDR3 bases are TGTGCCACCTACGGCGGGGAGCTGTTTTTT.

CDR3 amino acids: CASSIGLTEYNEKLFF. As DNA, the CDR3 is TGTGCCAGTAGTATAGGGTTGACAGAATATAATGAAAAACTGTTTTTT. This chain links TRBV19 with TRBJ1-4; TRBD1 is a possible D gene (5 bases). The CDR3 loop spans 16 amino acids. Per the germline V gene, CDR1 is LNHDA and CDR2 is SQIVND (reference sequence). Trimming cost V 1 base and J 4 bases, with 13 bases left between them.

CDR3 residues: CAISDINTEAFF. The CDR3 region has the DNA TGTGCCATCAGTGATATTAACACTGAAGCTTTCTTT. The chain recombines TRBV10-3 with TRBJ1-1; D ambiguous. The germline V gene encodes CDR1 ENHRY and CDR2 SYGVKD. The V end was cut by 3 bases, the J end by 2 bases, with 4 bases between. The CDR3 extends over 12 amino acids.

The sample holds one count of this clone. The J gene is TRBJ2-7, the V gene TRBV6-5, with 7 bases that match TRBD1. This CDR3 is 15 amino acids long. CDR1 and CDR2 (germline): MNHEY, SVGAGI. The V gene end was trimmed by 6 bases and the J gene end by 6 bases; junction bases not matched to a gene: 14. The CDR3 is CASSFWGTAATEQYV. CDR3 in DNA: TGTGCCAGCAGCTTTTGGGGGACAGCGGCGACCGAGCAGTACGTC.

The V and J genes are TRBV9 and TRBJ1-3; tentative D call: TRBD1 (5 bases). The CDR3 runs 18 residues. Trimming pared 0 bases from V and 8 bases from J, leaving 24 bases between. From germline, CDR1 is SGDLS and CDR2 YYNGEE. CDR3 sequence: CASSVGGGSLLAGHTIYF. The CDR3 nucleotides read TGTGCCAGCAGCGTAGGTGGGGGAAGTCTCCTCGCCGGGCACACCATATATTTT.